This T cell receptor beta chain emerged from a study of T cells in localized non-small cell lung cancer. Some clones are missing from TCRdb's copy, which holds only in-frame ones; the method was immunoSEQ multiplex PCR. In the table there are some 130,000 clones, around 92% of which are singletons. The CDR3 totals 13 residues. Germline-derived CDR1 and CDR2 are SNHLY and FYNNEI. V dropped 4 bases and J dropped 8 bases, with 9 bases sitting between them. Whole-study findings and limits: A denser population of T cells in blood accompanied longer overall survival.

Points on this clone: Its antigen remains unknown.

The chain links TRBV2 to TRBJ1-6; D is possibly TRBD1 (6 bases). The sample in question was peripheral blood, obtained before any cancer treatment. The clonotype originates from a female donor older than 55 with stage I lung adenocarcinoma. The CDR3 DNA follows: TGTGCCAGCAGTGTTTCAGGGGATTCACCCCTCCACTTT. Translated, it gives CASSVSGDSPLHF.